Many counts were recorded for the clone carrying this T cell receptor (beta chain). What it binds is not known. Genomic DNA provided the template from which TCR beta VDJ and CDR3 profiles were obtained. TCRdb re-called the reads with MiXCR, one entry per CDR3 protein. Here the sample spans some 220,000 distinct CDR3 sequences, about 37% being singletons. This specimen comes from a study of CD8+CD57+ T cells in acquired aplastic anemia. Across the whole study: DNA recovered from sorted CD4+ and CD8+ cells had a mean of approximately 3 ug. Whole-study findings and limits: Patients and controls shared under 35 CD8+ CDR3 sequences, which appeared highly expressed in patients and within their immunodominant clones. No significant patient-versus-control difference appeared in CD8+ Simpson's diversity.

V shed 7 bases and J 8 bases; nucleotides not matched to a gene: 5. Germline V CDR1 and CDR2: SNHLY, FYNNEI. CDR3 size: 13 residues. The source is a human donor in good health, serving as a control. Input material: sorted CD4+, CD8+, or CD8+CD57+ T cells (not recorded which) from PBMCs. This chain joins TRBV2 and TRBJ1-4, with TRBD1 matching 9 bases. CDR3 amino acids: CASNRGREEKLFF. CDR3 DNA sequence: TGTGCCAGCAACAGGGGGCGAGAAGAAAAACTGTTTTTT. The full variable domain, rest sourced from reference TRBV2 and TRBJ1-4, is EPEVTQTPSHQVTQMGQEVILRCVPISNHLYFYWYRQILGQKVEFLVSFYNNEISEKSEIFDDQFSVERPDGSNFTLKIRSTKLEDSAMYFCASNRGREEKLFFGSGTQLSVL.